The 15 T cell receptor beta chains given below trace back to one sample, sequenced in a study of blood T cell repertoires in COVID-19 (dated by TCRdb to 2019 to 2021). Library preparation was by the immunoSEQ multiplex PCR assay. TCRdb took over this immuneACCESS table, retaining in-frame rearrangements with V and J assigned. Such tables are incomplete; in checked studies, under half of the missing clones stem from an unresolved V gene, and the remainder is unexplained. Present in this sample are 300,000 or so clones, about 90% of which were seen just once. The top ten clonotypes cover roughly 2.9% of the sample. Material: peripheral blood. All receptors come from a woman aged 25 to 39 with COVID-19, enrolled during active disease.

This clone was detected once. The rearrangement links TRBV5-1 to TRBJ1-6, with 10 bases that match TRBD1. Germline V gene data show CDR1 as SGHRS and CDR2 as YFSETQ. The CDR3 runs 17 residues. V lost 4 bases and J lost 4; bases outside the gene matches: 8. CDR3 nucleotides: TGCGCCAGCAGCCACGGGACAGGGGAGTTTTATAATTCACCCCTCCACTTT. Protein: CASSHGTGEFYNSPLHF.

This clone was detected once. The rearrangement uses TRBV29-1 and TRBJ1-1; the match to TRBD1 covers 10 bases. The length of the CDR3 is 13 residues. V gave up 4 bases and J gave up 3 bases; unmatched junction bases: 2. The germline V gene has CDR1 SQVTM and CDR2 ANQGSEA. CDR3 sequence reads: CSVAGTGDTEAFF. CDR3 nucleotide sequence: TGCAGCGTTGCCGGGACAGGGGACACTGAAGCTTTCTTT.

V usage is TRBV9 and J usage is TRBJ2-1; 9 nucleotides align to TRBD2. The V segment lost 1 base and the J segment 0 bases; nucleotides outside the gene matches: 2. This CDR3 is 16 amino acids long. Per germline, CDR1 SGDLS and CDR2 YYNGEE. The CDR3: CASSVLAGSSYNEQFF. The CDR3, as DNA: TGTGCCAGCAGCGTACTAGCGGGGAGCTCCTACAATGAGCAGTTCTTC. The full variable domain, rest sourced from reference TRBV9 and TRBJ2-1, is DSGVTQTPKHLITATGQRVTLRCSPRSGDLSVYWYQQSLDQGLQFLIQYYNGEERAKGNILERFSAQQFPDLHSELNLSSLELGDSALYFCASSVLAGSSYNEQFFGPGTRLTVL.

CDR3 nucleotide sequence: TGCGCCAGCAGCTGGGACAGGGGTGAAGCTTTCTTT. The encoded protein is CASSWDRGEAFF. The chain uses TRBV5-1 and TRBJ1-1, with TRBD1 identical over 10 bases. Unmatched junction bases numbered 0, after V lost 3 bases and J lost 7 bases. Germline assignment: CDR1 SGHRS and CDR2 YFSETQ. CDR3 length equals 12 residues.

V usage is TRBV7-9 and J usage is TRBJ1-2; 7 nucleotides align to TRBD1. CDR1 and CDR2 from the germline V gene are SEHNR and FQNEAQ (reference sequence). The CDR3 extends over 14 amino acids. V lost 5 bases, J lost 2 bases, and 5 bases stayed unmatched. The CDR3 spells CASSPRGANYGYTF. CDR3 DNA sequence: TGTGCCAGCAGCCCCAGGGGGGCCAACTATGGCTACACCTTC.

The rearrangement links TRBV15 to TRBJ2-7, with D perhaps matching TRBD1 (5 bases). The V and J ends lost 2 bases and 0 bases respectively, with 8 bases between them. CDR3 length equals 14 residues. Germline V gene lookup returns CDR1 LNHNV and CDR2 YYDKDF (reference sequence). The CDR3 loop is CATSRQGSSYEQYF. The CDR3 nucleotides are TGTGCCACCAGCAGACAGGGTAGCTCCTACGAGCAGTACTTC.

This chain uses TRBV18 with TRBJ2-7; the match to TRBD2 covers 10 bases. Germline V CDR1 and CDR2: KGHSH, LQKENI. V was pared by 3 bases and J by 0 bases, with 8 bases of the junction left unmatched. The CDR3 spans 17 residues. Written as DNA, the CDR3 is TGTGCCAGCTCACCCTCCGGACTAGCGGAAAGCTCCTACGAGCAGTACTTC. This translates into CASSPSGLAESSYEQYF.

V gene TRBV3-1 (or the pseudogene TRBV3-2) combines with J gene TRBJ1-4; 7 bases map to TRBD1. The length of the CDR3 is 15 residues. Germline CDR1 LGHDT, CDR2 YNNKEL (reference sequence). The J segment lost 3 bases and the V segment lost 6 bases, leaving 7 bases of the junction unmatched. CDR3 protein: CASRLTGAPNEKLFF. CDR3 DNA: TGTGCCAGCAGACTCACAGGGGCCCCTAATGAAAAACTGTTTTTT.

This clone came up a few times. The chain uses TRBV12-3 or TRBV12-4 and TRBJ1-2, with 7 bases lining up with TRBD1. The CDR3 sequence is 12 residues long. After removal of 6 bases from V and 7 bases from J, the junction contained 5 bases not matched to a gene. The CDR3 DNA reads as TGTGCCAGCAGGACAGGGAGAAGTGGCTACACCTTC. Its protein product is CASRTGRSGYTF.

The rearrangement joins TRBV6-5 to TRBJ1-1; D not resolved. CDR1 MNHEY and CDR2 SVGAGI come from the germline V gene. V lost 5 bases to trimming and J lost 6 bases, with 13 bases between them. CDR3 length equals 13 residues. The CDR3 protein is CASSLDVGAEAFF. CDR3 nucleotide sequence: TGTGCCAGCAGTCTGGATGTGGGCGCTGAAGCTTTCTTT.

The sample holds a few counts of this clone. The J gene is TRBJ1-2, the V gene TRBV4-1; D is undetermined. This CDR3 has 14 residues. Trimming cost V 1 base and J 6 bases, with 12 bases left between them. Germline CDR1 MGHRA, CDR2 YSYEKL. The CDR3 coding sequence is TGCGCCAGCAGCCAAGTCCCTCCCCCGGATGGCTACACCTTC. Translation gives CASSQVPPPDGYTF.

The chain uses TRBV5-1 and TRBJ1-5, with TRBD1 as a possible D gene (5 bases). Germline V lookup: CDR1 SGHRS, CDR2 YFSETQ. There are 15 residues in the CDR3. V gave up 0 bases and J gave up 1 base, with 8 bases separating them. The CDR3 here is CASSLDYRSNQPQHF. In nucleotides, the CDR3 is TGCGCCAGCAGCTTGGATTACAGGAGCAATCAGCCCCAGCATTTT.

This clone was detected only once. This chain connects TRBV7-9 to TRBJ2-2, with 10 bases lining up with TRBD2. CDR1 SEHNR and CDR2 FQNEAQ come from the germline V gene (reference sequence). CDR3 length: 14 residues. The ends lost 6 bases at V and 13 bases at J; junction bases unmatched: 11. The CDR3 protein is CASRSTSGAPLLFF. DNA of the CDR3: TGTGCCAGCAGATCAACTAGCGGGGCGCCTTTGCTGTTTTTT.

The rearrangement joins TRBV11-2 to TRBJ2-7; 7 bases fit TRBD2. The germline V gene encodes CDR1 SGHAT and CDR2 FQNNGV. V gave up 4 bases and J gave up 5 bases; unmatched junction bases: 14. This CDR3 contains 16 residues. The chain's CDR3 is CASSSRGGWGGDEQYF. The CDR3 DNA is TGTGCCAGCAGCTCCCGTGGCGGCTGGGGGGGAGACGAGCAGTACTTC. Looking up the rest from reference TRBV11-2 and TRBJ2-7 gives the full variable domain: EAGVAQSPRYKIIEKRQSVAFWCNPISGHATLYWYQQILGQGPKLLIQFQNNGVVDDSQLPKDRFSAERLKGVDSTLKIQPAKLEDSAVYLCASSSRGGWGGDEQYFGPGTRLTVT.

This chain connects TRBV5-5 to TRBJ1-2, with a weak D call TRBD1 (6 bases). With 4 bases removed from V and 4 bases from J, the gap between germline ends came to 23 bases. Germline V gives CDR1 SGHKS, CDR2 YYEKEE (reference sequence). The CDR3 contains 17 residues. CDR3 sequence: CASSTLESGGIFYGYTF. CDR3 nucleotide sequence: TGTGCCAGCAGCACTCTCGAATCGGGGGGCATCTTCTATGGCTACACCTTC.